What follows are 7 T cell receptor beta chains derived from one specimen sequenced in a study of molecular identifiers for immune sequencing clone quantification. TCRdb reprocessed the PCR reads with MiXCR, giving one entry per CDR3 protein. The sample has approximately 630,000 distinct CDR3 sequences, less than 30% seen once. The sequencing sample was made of naive CD8+ T cells from blood, with Jurkat cell RNA spiked in. The sample's subset: FACS-sorted CD8+CD4-CCR7+CD45RA+ naive T cells. The receptor set was obtained from a human donor in good health. Some libraries in this study had Jurkat cell RNA spiked in.

The chain uses TRBV3-1 and TRBJ2-7; perhaps TRBD1 as D (5 bases). The DNA end favors TRBJ2-1, so the J call may be wrong. CDR1 and CDR2 (germline): LGHDT, YNNKEL (reference sequence). CDR3 size: 16 residues. DNA for the CDR3: TGTGCCAGCAGCCAAGATACCAGGGCGCCTTCCTACGAGCAGTTCTTC. It specifies CASSQDTRAPSYEQFF.

This clonotype has more than one count but fewer than ten. The chain uses TRBV7-9 and TRBJ2-7; 9 bases are shared with TRBD1. The germline gives CDR1 SEHNR, CDR2 FQNEAQ (reference sequence). The ends lost 1 base at V and 2 bases at J; junction bases unmatched: 6. The CDR3 has 16 residues. The CDR3, as DNA: TGTGCCAGCAGCTTAGTCGCACAGGGGGCGGCCTACGAGCAGTACTTC. Translating gives CASSLVAQGAAYEQYF. The whole variable domain, remainder taken from reference TRBV7-9 and TRBJ2-7, is DTGVSQNPRHKITKRGQNVTFRCDPISEHNRLYWYRQTLGQGPEFLTYFQNEAQLEKSRLLSDRFSAERPKGSFSTLEIQRTEQGDSAMYLCASSLVAQGAAYEQYFGPGTRLTVT.

This clonotype turned up a few times. The J gene is TRBJ2-5, the V gene TRBV20-1, with D perhaps TRBD1 or TRBD2 (5 bases each). This CDR3 has 14 amino acids. V dropped 1 base and J dropped 3 bases, with 12 bases sitting between them. Germline V gene data show CDR1 as DFQATT and CDR2 as SNEGSKA (reference sequence). The chain's CDR3 is CSARVWDPEETQYF. The CDR3 DNA is TGCAGTGCTAGAGTGTGGGACCCCGAAGAGACCCAGTACTTC.

The sample holds many counts of this clonotype. The gene calls are TRBV5-6 and TRBJ1-5; no firm D call. The CDR3 runs to 15 residues. Per germline, CDR1 SGHDT and CDR2 YYEEEE. The ends were cut back, 3 bases at V and 3 bases at J, with 13 bases in the middle. The DNA for the CDR3 is TGTGCCAGCAGCTCAAGAGACTTATTCAATCAGCCCCAGCATTTT. Residues: CASSSRDLFNQPQHF.

This clonotype was seen repeatedly, ten times or more. V usage is TRBV28 and J usage is TRBJ2-6, with D maybe TRBD1 (6 bases). Trimming left V 3 bases short and J 2 bases short, with 14 bases between. This CDR3 has 17 residues. From germline, CDR1 is MDHEN and CDR2 SYDVKM. CDR3 coding DNA: TGTGCCAGCAGTTTTCGGCCAGGGGATGCTGGGGCCAACGTCCTGACTTTC. This encodes CASSFRPGDAGANVLTF.

This clonotype occurred many times. The rearrangement links TRBV29-1 to TRBJ2-2, with a tentative D call TRBD1 (6 bases). CDR1 is SQVTM and CDR2 is ANQGSEA in the germline V gene. V was trimmed by 3 bases and J by 3 bases, leaving 8 bases between them. This CDR3 has 13 residues. The CDR3 DNA reads as TGCAGCGTTGATTGGACAGACACCGGGGAGCTGTTTTTT. This encodes CSVDWTDTGELFF.

This clonotype was counted only a few times. This chain uses TRBV4-3 with TRBJ1-2, with 10 bases that match TRBD1. The CDR3 loop spans 16 amino acids. J was trimmed by 5 bases and V by 4 bases; bases with no gene match: 10. Germline V CDR1 and CDR2: LGHNA, YSLEER. The DNA for the CDR3 is TGCGCCAGCAGCCCGGGACAGGGGCCCTCTCGGTATGGCTACACCTTC. It encodes CASSPGQGPSRYGYTF.